Listed here are 8 T cell receptor beta chains from one sample, sequenced in a study of T cells in Graves' hyperthyroidism and ophthalmopathy. Amplified regions were TCR beta CDR3 sequences from RNA transcripts. First-round RT-PCR with HTBI primers amplified the TCR CDR3 region. TCRdb fed the multiplex PCR reads into MiXCR, producing one record per CDR3 protein. The repertoire includes roughly 350,000 distinct CDR3 sequences, about an eighth of them detected once, and 30% to 35% sits in the top ten. Sequencing was done on a sample of blood. These receptors originate from a woman between 40 and 55 years old with Graves' ophthalmopathy.

V is TRBV12-3 or TRBV12-4 and J is TRBJ1-2; D uncertain. Trimming removed 7 bases at V and 4 bases at J, with 10 bases between. This CDR3 comprises 12 residues. In nucleotides, the CDR3 is TGTGCCAGCACTAAGGATTTCTATGGCTACACCTTC. Translation gives CASTKDFYGYTF.

This clonotype has just one count. The chain combines TRBV19 with TRBJ2-2; 7 bases fit TRBD2. The V gene end was trimmed by 2 bases and the J gene end by 5 bases; junction bases not matched to a gene: 8. CDR3 length: 16 amino acids. Per germline, CDR1 LNHDA and CDR2 SQIVND (reference sequence). The CDR3 coding sequence is TGTGCCAGTAGTATATGGGGGGGGACCGGGACCGGGGAGCTGTTTTTT. Encoded protein: CASSIWGGTGTGELFF. The whole variable domain, filled in from reference TRBV19 and TRBJ2-2, reads DGGITQSPKYLFRKEGQNVTLSCEQNLNHDAMYWYRQDPGQGLRLIYYSQIVNDFQKGDIAEGYSVSREKKESFPLTVTSAQKNPTAFYLCASSIWGGTGTGELFFGEGSRLTVL.

This clonotype came up many times. This chain links TRBV5-6 with TRBJ1-2, with a weak D call TRBD1 (6 bases). Germline loops: CDR1 SGHDT, CDR2 YYEEEE. The V gene lost 4 bases and the J gene lost 5 bases, with 18 bases spanning the gap. The CDR3 extends over 15 amino acids. The CDR3: CASSPPRGRWYGYTF. The CDR3 bases are TGTGCCAGCAGCCCCCCCAGGGGACGGTGGTATGGCTACACCTTC.

This clonotype has a count of ten or more. V and J are TRBV28 and TRBJ2-2; possibly TRBD2 for D (6 bases). Trimming removed 5 bases at V and 2 bases at J, with 21 bases between. Germline V gene lookup returns CDR1 MDHEN and CDR2 SYDVKM. The CDR3 runs 18 residues. This CDR3 reads CASSPPGTGRSNTGELFF. The CDR3 bases are TGTGCCAGCAGTCCCCCCGGGACTGGGAGAAGTAACACCGGGGAGCTGTTTTTT. The variable domain in full, with the rest retrieved from reference TRBV28 and TRBJ2-2, is DVKVTQSSRYLVKRTGEKVFLECVQDMDHENMFWYRQDPGLGLRLIYFSYDVKMKEKGDIPEGYSVSREKKERFSLILESASTNQTSMYLCASSPPGTGRSNTGELFFGEGSRLTVL.

This clonotype was recorded at least ten times. The chain uses TRBV15 and TRBJ2-3; possible D gene TRBD2, 6 bases. Germline CDR1 is LNHNV and CDR2 is YYDKDF (reference sequence). The CDR3 has 15 residues. Trimming left V 5 bases short and J 2 bases short, with 14 bases between. In nucleotides, the CDR3 is TGTGCCACCAGCCGGCGGGACGGCTACACAGATACGCAGTATTTT. Its translation: CATSRRDGYTDTQYF.

This clonotype was counted many times. The chain combines TRBV28 with TRBJ2-5; D call uncertain. CDR3 length: 12 amino acids. Trimming removed 4 bases from V and 5 bases from J, with 8 bases in between. CDR1 is MDHEN, CDR2 SYDVKM, per germline. The DNA of the CDR3 is TGTGCCAGCAGTTCCCTCAGTGAGACCCAGTACTTC. Translating gives CASSSLSETQYF.

This clonotype has a count of ten or more. This CDR3 is CASSLTHIGRNIQYF. In DNA form, the CDR3 reads TGTGCCAGCAGTTTGACCCATATTGGCAGGAACATTCAGTACTTC. This chain connects TRBV12-3 or TRBV12-4 to TRBJ2-4; D gene uncertain. V shed 3 bases and J shed 7 bases, with 16 bases lying between them. This CDR3 has 15 amino acids.

A remark on this clonotype: This may stem from a read error, because a much larger clone lies one nucleotide away. The rearrangement uses TRBV6-9 and TRBJ2-3; 7 bases are shared with TRBD1. Per the germline V gene, CDR1 is MNHGY and CDR2 is SVAAGI. CDR3 size: 14 residues. CDR3 nucleotide sequence: TGTGCCAGCAGTTACACCCGGACAGGCGATACGCGGTATTTT. Its protein is CASSYTRTGDTRYF.